The entry below gives a single TCR beta chain sequence along with its context. What it binds is not known. These data are taken from a study of a mutant IDH1 vaccine in newly diagnosed glioma. In the study overall: Treatment recipients were approximately 62% male and around 40% female, and their mean age was roughly 40 years.

Time point in this sample: week 11, during vaccination. The investigators gave 300 ug of mutant IDH1 20-mer peptide in each vaccine dose, together with topical imiquimod. Newly diagnosed WHO grade 3 or 4 IDH1-mutant, ATRX-lost astrocytomas were identified in the donors. This CDR3 region has 15 residues. Trimming removed 5 bases from V and 0 bases from J, with 12 bases in between. Germline lookup yields CDR1 SEHNR and CDR2 FQNEAQ (reference sequence). Sequencing used immunoSEQ multiplex PCR; TCRdb keeps in-frame clones, though not all of them. The table records roughly 61,000 clones, 80% of them present only once.

V gene TRBV7-9 combines with J gene TRBJ2-3; no definite D call. The receptor was isolated from a man aged 50 to 60 with glioma. The input for sequencing was PBMCs, taken from a glioma patient whose treatment included an IDH1 peptide vaccine. CDR3 DNA: TGTGCCAGCAGCGGCCGGACGGTTAGCACAGATACGCAGTATTTT. Protein sequence: CASSGRTVSTDTQYF.